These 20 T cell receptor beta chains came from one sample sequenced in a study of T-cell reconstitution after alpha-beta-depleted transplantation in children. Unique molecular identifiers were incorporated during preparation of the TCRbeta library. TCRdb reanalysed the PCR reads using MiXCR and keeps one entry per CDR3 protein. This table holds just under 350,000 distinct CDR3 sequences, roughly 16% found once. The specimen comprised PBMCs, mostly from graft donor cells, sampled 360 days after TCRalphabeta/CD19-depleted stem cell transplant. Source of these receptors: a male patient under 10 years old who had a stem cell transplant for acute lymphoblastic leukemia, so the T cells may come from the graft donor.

In DNA, the CDR3 is TGTGCCAGCAGTTTGAAGAGGACAGGGTTCTACTTGAACACTGAAGCTTTCTTT. Protein: CASSLKRTGFYLNTEAFF. The rearrangement uses TRBV27 and TRBJ1-1; 8 bases are a match to TRBD1. V lost 3 bases and J lost 0; bases outside the gene matches: 12. The CDR3 extends over 18 amino acids. Germline CDR1 is MNHEY and CDR2 is SMNVEV (reference sequence).

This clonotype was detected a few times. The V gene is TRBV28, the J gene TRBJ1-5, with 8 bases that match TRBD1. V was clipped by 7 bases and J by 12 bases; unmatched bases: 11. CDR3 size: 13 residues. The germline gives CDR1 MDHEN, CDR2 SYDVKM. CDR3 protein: CASTGTGPSRQHF. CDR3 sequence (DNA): TGTGCCAGCACCGGGACAGGCCCCTCTCGCCAGCATTTT.

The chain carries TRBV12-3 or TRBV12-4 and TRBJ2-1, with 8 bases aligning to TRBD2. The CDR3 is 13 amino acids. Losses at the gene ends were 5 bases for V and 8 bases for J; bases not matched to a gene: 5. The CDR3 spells CASSQREQDEQFF. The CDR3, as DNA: TGTGCCAGCAGTCAGCGGGAGCAGGATGAGCAGTTCTTC.

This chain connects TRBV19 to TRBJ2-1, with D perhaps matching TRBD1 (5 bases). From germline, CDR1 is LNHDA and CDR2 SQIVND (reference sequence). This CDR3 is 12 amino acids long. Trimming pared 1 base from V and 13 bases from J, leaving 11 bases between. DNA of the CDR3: TGTGCCAGTAGTATAGGGGGCGCTGGTCAGTTCTTC. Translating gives CASSIGGAGQFF.

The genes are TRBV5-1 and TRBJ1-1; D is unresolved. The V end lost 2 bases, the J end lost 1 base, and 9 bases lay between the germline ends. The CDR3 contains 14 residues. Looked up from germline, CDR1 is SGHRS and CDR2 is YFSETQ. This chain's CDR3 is CASSFGGQNTEAFF. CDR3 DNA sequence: TGCGCCAGCAGCTTCGGCGGTCAGAACACTGAAGCTTTCTTT.

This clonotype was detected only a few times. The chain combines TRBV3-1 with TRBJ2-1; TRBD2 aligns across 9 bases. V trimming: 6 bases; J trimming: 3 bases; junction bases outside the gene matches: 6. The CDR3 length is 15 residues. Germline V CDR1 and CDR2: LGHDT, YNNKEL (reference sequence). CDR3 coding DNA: TGTGCCAGCAGTCTCCTTAGCGGGAGCTACAATGAGCAGTTCTTC. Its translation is CASSLLSGSYNEQFF.

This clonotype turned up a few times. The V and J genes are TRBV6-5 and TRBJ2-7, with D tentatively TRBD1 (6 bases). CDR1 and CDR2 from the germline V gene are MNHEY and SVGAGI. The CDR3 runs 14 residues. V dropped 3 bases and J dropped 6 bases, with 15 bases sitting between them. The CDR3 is CASSYGRGLGEQYF. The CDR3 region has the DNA TGTGCCAGCAGTTATGGCAGGGGCTTGGGCGAGCAGTACTTC.

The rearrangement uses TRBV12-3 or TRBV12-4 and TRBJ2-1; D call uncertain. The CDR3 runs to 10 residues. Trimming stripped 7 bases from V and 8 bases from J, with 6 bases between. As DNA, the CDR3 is TGTGCCAGCAACCTCGATGAGCAGTTCTTC. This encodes CASNLDEQFF.

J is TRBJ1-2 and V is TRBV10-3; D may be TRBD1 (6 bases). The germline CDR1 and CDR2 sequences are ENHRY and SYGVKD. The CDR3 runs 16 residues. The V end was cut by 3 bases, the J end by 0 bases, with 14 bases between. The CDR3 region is CAISDFTGQPNYGYTF. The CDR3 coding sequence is TGTGCCATCAGTGATTTTACCGGACAGCCTAACTATGGCTACACCTTC.

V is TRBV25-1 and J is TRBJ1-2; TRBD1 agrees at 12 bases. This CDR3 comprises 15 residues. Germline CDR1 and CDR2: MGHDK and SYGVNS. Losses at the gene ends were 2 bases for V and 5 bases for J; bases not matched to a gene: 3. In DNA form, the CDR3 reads TGTGCCAGCAGTGAAGGGGACAGGGGGCCGTATGGCTACACCTTC. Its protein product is CASSEGDRGPYGYTF.

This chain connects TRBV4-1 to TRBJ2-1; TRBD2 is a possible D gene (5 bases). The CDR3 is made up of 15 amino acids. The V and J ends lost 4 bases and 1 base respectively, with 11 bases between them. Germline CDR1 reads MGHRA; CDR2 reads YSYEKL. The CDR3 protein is CASSLDSTSYNEQFF. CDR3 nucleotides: TGCGCCAGCAGCCTGGACTCCACGTCCTACAATGAGCAGTTCTTC.

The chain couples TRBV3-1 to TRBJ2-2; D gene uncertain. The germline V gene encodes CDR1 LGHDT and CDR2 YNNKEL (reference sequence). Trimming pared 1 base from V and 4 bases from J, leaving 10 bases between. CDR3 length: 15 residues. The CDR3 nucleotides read TGTGCCAGCAGCCAAGGCCCTGCGAGCACCGGGGAGCTGTTTTTT. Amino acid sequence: CASSQGPASTGELFF.

The CDR3 is CSVGLPELSYNEQFF. The DNA of the CDR3 is TGCAGTGTAGGGCTCCCTGAACTCTCCTACAATGAGCAGTTCTTC. This chain uses TRBV20-1 with TRBJ2-1; D not resolved. V was shortened by 7 bases and J by 0 bases, with 16 bases between the two germline ends. This CDR3 comprises 15 residues. Germline CDR1 and CDR2: DFQATT and SNEGSKA (reference sequence).

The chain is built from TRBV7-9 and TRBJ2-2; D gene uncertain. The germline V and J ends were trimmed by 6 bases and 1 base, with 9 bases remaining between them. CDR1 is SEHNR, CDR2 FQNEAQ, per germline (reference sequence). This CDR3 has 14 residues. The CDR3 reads CASRWLKNTGELFF. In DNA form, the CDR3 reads TGTGCCAGCAGATGGCTCAAGAACACCGGGGAGCTGTTTTTT.

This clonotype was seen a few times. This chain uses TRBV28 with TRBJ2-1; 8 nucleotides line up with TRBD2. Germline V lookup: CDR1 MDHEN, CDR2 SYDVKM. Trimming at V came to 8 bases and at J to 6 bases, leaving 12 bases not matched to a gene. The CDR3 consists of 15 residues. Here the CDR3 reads CASQTPRLARNEQFF. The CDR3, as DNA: TGTGCCAGCCAAACCCCGAGACTAGCGCGCAATGAGCAGTTCTTC.

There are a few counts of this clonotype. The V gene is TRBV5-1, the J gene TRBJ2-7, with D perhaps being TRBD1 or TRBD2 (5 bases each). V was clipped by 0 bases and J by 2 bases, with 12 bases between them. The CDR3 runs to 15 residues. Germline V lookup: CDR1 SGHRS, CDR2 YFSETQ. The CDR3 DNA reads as TGCGCCAGCAGCTTGGTCCGGGACGCAGCCTACGAGCAGTACTTC. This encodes CASSLVRDAAYEQYF.

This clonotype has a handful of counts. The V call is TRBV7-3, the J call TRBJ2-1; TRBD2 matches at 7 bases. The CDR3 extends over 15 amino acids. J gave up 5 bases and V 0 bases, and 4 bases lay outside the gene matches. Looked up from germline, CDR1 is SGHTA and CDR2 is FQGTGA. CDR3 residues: CASSLTGTTDNEQFF. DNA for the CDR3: TGTGCCAGCAGCTTAACCGGGACTACGGACAATGAGCAGTTCTTC.

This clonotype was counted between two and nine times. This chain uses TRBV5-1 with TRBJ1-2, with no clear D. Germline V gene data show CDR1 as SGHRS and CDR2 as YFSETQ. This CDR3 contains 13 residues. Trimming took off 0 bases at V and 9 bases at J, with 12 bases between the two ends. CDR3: CASSLGLKFRYTF. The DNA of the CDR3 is TGCGCCAGCAGCTTGGGCCTCAAGTTCCGCTACACCTTC.

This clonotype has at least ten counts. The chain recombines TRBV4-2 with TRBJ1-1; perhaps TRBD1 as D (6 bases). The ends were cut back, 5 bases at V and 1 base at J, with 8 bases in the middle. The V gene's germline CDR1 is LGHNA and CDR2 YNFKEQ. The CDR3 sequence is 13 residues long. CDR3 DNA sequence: TGTGCCAGCAGCGGACAGCAGAACACTGAAGCTTTCTTT. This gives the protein CASSGQQNTEAFF.

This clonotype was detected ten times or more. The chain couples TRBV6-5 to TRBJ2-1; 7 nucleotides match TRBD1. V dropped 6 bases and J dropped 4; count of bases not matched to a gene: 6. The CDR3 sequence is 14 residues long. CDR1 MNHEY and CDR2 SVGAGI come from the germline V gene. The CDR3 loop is CASSSGQAYNEQFF. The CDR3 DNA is TGTGCCAGCAGCTCAGGACAGGCTTACAATGAGCAGTTCTTC.